This record concerns one T cell receptor (beta chain) sequence. Sequencing used immunoSEQ multiplex PCR; TCRdb keeps in-frame clones, though not all of them. The table lists 310,000 or so clones, 83% of them singletons. This specimen comes from a study of blood T cell repertoires in COVID-19. In the study overall: Specimens from acute and convalescent COVID-19 originated in the United States, Italy and Spain. PBMCs, B-cell-depleted T cells, or T cells were the source of the cDNA or gDNA that made up the material.

The CDR3 length is 13 residues. From germline, CDR1 is SGHAT and CDR2 FQNNGV. Trimming took 7 bases from V and 0 from J, leaving 7 bases between them. This chain uses TRBV11-2 with TRBJ1-3, with unresolved D. Input material: peripheral blood. The source of this sequence is a woman between 50 and 59 years old with acute or convalescent COVID-19. The CDR3 nucleotides read TGTGCCAGCACCTCAGGCTCTGGAAACACCATATATTTT. It codes for CASTSGSGNTIYF.